Sequencing of this TCR beta chain was carried out in a study of response to subunit inactivated influenza vaccine. Overall study findings and caveats: The authors put forward the suggestion that each seasonal influenza vaccination may bring in only a limited number of new T cells.

Worth noting for this clonotype: The antigen remains unidentified.

TCRdb redid the calling of the RT-PCR reads with MiXCR, one entry per CDR3 protein. This table has fewer than 350,000 distinct CDR3 sequences, around a fifth appearing once. The germline V gene has CDR1 SQVTM and CDR2 ANQGSEA. The length of the CDR3 is 13 residues. The TCR sequence derives from a man aged 50 to 69 who received an inactivated influenza vaccine. The V and J genes are TRBV29-1 and TRBJ1-2; 10 positions match TRBD1. This sample comprised PBMCs from blood, obtained approximately 20 months after vaccination. CDR3 DNA sequence: TGCAGTGCCTCCGGGACAGGGGAAATAGGCTACACCTTC. Its protein product is CSASGTGEIGYTF.